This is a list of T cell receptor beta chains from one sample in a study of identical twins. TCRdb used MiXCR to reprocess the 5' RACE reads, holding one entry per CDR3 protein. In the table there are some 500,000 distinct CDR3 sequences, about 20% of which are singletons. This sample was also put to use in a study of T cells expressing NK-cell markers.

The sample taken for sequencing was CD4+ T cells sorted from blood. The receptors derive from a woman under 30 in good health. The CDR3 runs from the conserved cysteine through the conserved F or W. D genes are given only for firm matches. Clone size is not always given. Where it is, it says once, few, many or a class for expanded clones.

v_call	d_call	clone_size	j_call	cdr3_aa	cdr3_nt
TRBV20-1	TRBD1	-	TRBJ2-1	CSARGQYRDRGALGEQFF	TGCAGTGCTAGAGGGCAATATCGGGACAGGGGGGCTCTTGGTGAGCAGTTCTTC
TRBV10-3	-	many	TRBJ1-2	CAISESELQGNYGYTF	TGTGCCATCAGTGAGTCCGAGCTACAGGGAAACTATGGCTACACCTTC
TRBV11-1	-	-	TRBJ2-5	CASSLKSDLGTQYF	TGTGCCAGCAGCTTAAAATCGGATTTGGGGACCCAGTACTTC
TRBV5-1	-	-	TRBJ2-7	CASSLGSSAYEQYF	TGCGCCAGCAGCTTGGGGTCCTCAGCCTACGAGCAGTACTTC
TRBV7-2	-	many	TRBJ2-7	CASSLASGGVREQYF	TGTGCCAGCAGCTTAGCTAGCGGAGGAGTCCGCGAGCAGTACTTC
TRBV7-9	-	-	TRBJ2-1	CASSLGGGAANNEQFF	TGTGCCAGCAGCCTGGGAGGCGGGGCGGCCAACAATGAGCAGTTCTTC
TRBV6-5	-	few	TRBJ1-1	CASSYGFVGTEAFF	TGTGCCAGCAGTTACGGGTTCGTAGGCACTGAAGCTTTCTTT
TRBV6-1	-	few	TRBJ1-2	CASLSGGDWGANYGYTF	TGTGCCAGCCTATCAGGTGGCGATTGGGGAGCTAACTATGGCTACACCTTC
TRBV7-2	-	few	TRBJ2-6	CASSFFASAGANVLTF	TGTGCCAGCAGCTTTTTCGCCAGCGCTGGGGCCAACGTCCTGACTTTC
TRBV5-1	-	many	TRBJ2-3	CASRLQTGLLITDTQYF	TGCGCCAGCAGGCTTCAAACCGGACTGTTAATCACAGATACGCAGTATTTT
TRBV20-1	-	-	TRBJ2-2	CSASLQGSGELFF	TGCAGTGCTAGCCTACAGGGTTCCGGGGAGCTGTTTTTT
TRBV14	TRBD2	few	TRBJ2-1	CASSRGLAGVDEQFF	TGTGCCAGCAGCCGGGGACTAGCGGGAGTCGATGAGCAGTTCTTC
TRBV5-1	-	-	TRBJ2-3	CASSFGDNTDTQYF	TGCGCCAGCAGCTTCGGGGACAACACAGATACGCAGTATTTT
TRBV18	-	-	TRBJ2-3	CASSPGTWADTQYF	TGTGCCAGCTCACCTGGGACCTGGGCAGATACGCAGTATTTT
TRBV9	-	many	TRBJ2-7	CASSVGGSYEQYF	TGTGCCAGCAGCGTAGGGGGCAGCTACGAGCAGTACTTC
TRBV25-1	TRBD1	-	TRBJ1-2	CASSVPGTGINGYTF	TGTGCCAGCAGTGTTCCCGGGACAGGGATCAATGGCTACACCTTC
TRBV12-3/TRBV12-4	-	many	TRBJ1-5	CASSLGPRQPQHF	TGTGCCAGCAGTTTAGGGCCGCGTCAGCCCCAGCATTTT
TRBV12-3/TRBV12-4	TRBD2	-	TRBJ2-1	CASSPPTSGGANNEQFF	TGTGCCAGCAGCCCCCCGACTAGCGGGGGCGCCAACAATGAGCAGTTCTTC
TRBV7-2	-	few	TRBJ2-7	CASTAGNSYEQYF	TGTGCCAGCACGGCGGGAAACAGCTACGAGCAGTACTTC
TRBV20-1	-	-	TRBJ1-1	CSASIGGYEAFF	TGCAGTGCTAGCATAGGTGGATATGAAGCTTTCTTT
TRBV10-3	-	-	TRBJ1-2	CAISATPLQGSDYGYTF	TGTGCCATCAGTGCAACGCCCCTCCAGGGATCCGACTATGGCTACACCTTC
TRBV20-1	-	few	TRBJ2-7	CSAKNPGHRYEQYF	TGCAGTGCTAAAAACCCGGGACACCGTTACGAGCAGTACTTC
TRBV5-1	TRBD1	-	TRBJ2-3	CASSLGQGGVGDTQYF	TGCGCCAGCAGCTTGGGGCAAGGGGGCGTCGGAGATACGCAGTATTTT
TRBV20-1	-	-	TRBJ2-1	CSARDLKGTFSYNEQFF	TGCAGTGCTAGAGATCTAAAGGGGACCTTCTCCTACAATGAGCAGTTCTTC
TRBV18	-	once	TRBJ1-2	CASSPRDVRNYGYTF	TGTGCCAGCTCACCACGGGACGTAAGGAATTATGGCTACACCTTC
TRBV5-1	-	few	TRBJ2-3	CASSLEGLTDTQYF	TGCGCCAGCAGCTTGGAGGGACTCACAGATACGCAGTATTTT
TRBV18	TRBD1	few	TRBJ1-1	CASSDRDRGWVNTEAFF	TGTGCCAGCTCGGACCGGGACAGGGGTTGGGTGAACACTGAAGCTTTCTTT
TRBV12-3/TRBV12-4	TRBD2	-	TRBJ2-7	CASSKDGLGSGEQYF	TGTGCCAGCAGTAAGGATGGACTAGGATCGGGCGAGCAGTACTTC
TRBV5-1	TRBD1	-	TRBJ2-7	CASAPRQGVFYEQYF	TGCGCCAGTGCCCCACGACAGGGTGTTTTCTACGAGCAGTACTTC
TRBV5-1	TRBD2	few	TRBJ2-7	CASSWGTSETYEQYF	TGCGCCAGCAGCTGGGGGACTAGCGAGACTTACGAGCAGTACTTC
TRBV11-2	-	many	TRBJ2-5	CASSLLDGSLETQYF	TGTGCCAGCAGCTTATTGGACGGGAGTTTGGAGACCCAGTACTTC
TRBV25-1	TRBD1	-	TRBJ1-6	CASSVAQGAPNSPLHF	TGTGCCAGCAGTGTCGCACAGGGGGCTCCTAATTCACCCCTCCACTTT
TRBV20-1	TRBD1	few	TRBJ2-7	CSARPPPPGQEINF	TGCAGTGCTAGACCCCCCCCTCCGGGACAGGAAATAAACTTC
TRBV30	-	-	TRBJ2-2	CAWSVRGTGELFF	TGTGCCTGGAGTGTACGCGGGACCGGGGAGCTGTTTTTT
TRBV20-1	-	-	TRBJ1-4	CSARASGSDEKLFF	TGCAGTGCTAGAGCTTCAGGGTCTGATGAAAAACTGTTTTTT
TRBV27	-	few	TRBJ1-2	CASSFGDHSSGYTF	TGTGCCAGCAGTTTCGGGGACCATAGTAGTGGCTACACCTTC
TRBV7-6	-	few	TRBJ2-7	CASSLASEASYEQYF	TGTGCCAGCAGCTTAGCGTCGGAAGCCTCCTACGAGCAGTACTTC
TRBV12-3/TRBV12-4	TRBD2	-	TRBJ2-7	CASSLSLRGLAGPSSYEQYF	TGTGCCAGCAGTTTGTCCTTGAGGGGACTAGCGGGGCCGAGCTCCTACGAGCAGTACTTC
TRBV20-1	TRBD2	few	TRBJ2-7	CSAPLGGTRTYEQYF	TGCAGTGCTCCACTGGGCGGGACTAGGACCTACGAGCAGTACTTC
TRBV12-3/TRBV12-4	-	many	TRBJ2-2	CASSLSLTGELFF	TGTGCCAGCAGTCTTTCACTGACCGGGGAGCTGTTTTTT
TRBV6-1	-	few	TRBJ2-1	CASSEAPNPLNEQFF	TGTGCCAGCAGTGAAGCCCCGAACCCCTTGAATGAGCAGTTCTTC
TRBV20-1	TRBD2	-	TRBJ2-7	CSAREEEGLAAF	TGCAGTGCTAGAGAAGAGGAGGGACTAGCGGCCTTC
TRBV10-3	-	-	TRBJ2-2	CAISLGSNGELFF	TGTGCCATCAGCCTGGGGTCTAACGGGGAGCTGTTTTTT
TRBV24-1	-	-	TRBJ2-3	CATSGIRDDTQYF	TGTGCCACCAGTGGCATCAGGGATGATACGCAGTATTTT
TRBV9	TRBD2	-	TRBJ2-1	CASSVAGTSGRSGQFF	TGTGCCAGCAGCGTAGCCGGGACTAGCGGGAGATCAGGGCAGTTCTTC
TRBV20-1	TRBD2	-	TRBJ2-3	CSATNVASGDYTQYF	TGCAGTGCAACAAATGTGGCTAGCGGGGATTATACGCAGTATTTT
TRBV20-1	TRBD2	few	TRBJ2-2	CSARGVGAGGIGELFF	TGCAGTGCTAGAGGGGTCGGAGCGGGAGGAATCGGGGAGCTGTTTTTT
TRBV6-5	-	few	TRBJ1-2	CASSYSLDGAGSYGYTF	TGTGCCAGCAGTTACTCTCTCGACGGAGCAGGGAGCTATGGCTACACCTTC
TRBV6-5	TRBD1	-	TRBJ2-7	CASSCRQGYISYEQYF	TGTGCCAGCAGTTGCCGACAGGGGTATATCTCCTACGAGCAGTACTTC
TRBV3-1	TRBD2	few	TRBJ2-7	CASSPNPSGRAYEQYF	TGTGCCAGCAGCCCTAATCCTAGCGGGAGGGCCTACGAGCAGTACTTC
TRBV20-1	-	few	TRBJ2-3	CSAWKGGFTDTQYF	TGCAGTGCTTGGAAAGGGGGTTTCACAGATACGCAGTATTTT
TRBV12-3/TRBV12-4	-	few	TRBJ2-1	CASSRETGSLTNEQFF	TGTGCCAGCAGCCGAGAAACAGGGTCTCTAACCAATGAGCAGTTCTTC
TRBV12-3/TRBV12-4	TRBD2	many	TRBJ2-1	CASSPPGGRSCIF	TGTGCCAGCAGTCCTCCGGGCGGGAGAAGTTGTATCTTC
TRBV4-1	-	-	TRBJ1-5	CASSQEFTGLRQPQHF	TGCGCCAGCAGCCAAGAATTTACGGGGCTGAGGCAGCCCCAGCATTTT
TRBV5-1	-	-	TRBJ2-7	CASSLVRGAFEQYF	TGCGCCAGCAGCTTGGTCCGGGGGGCATTCGAGCAGTACTTC